This T cell receptor (beta chain) is drawn from a study of blood T cell repertoires in COVID-19. For the study at large: Material from acute and convalescent COVID-19 was sourced from the United States, Italy and Spain. The analysed material was cDNA or gDNA that came from T cells, B-cell-depleted T cells, or PBMCs.

Per the original methods: Estimates of nucleated cell counts were drawn from the amplification of reference gene primers. Generated by immunoSEQ multiplex PCR, the TCRdb table keeps only in-frame clones and is missing some. V, J and clone size are those of that table, while D and trimming were read from the DNA. The sample holds about 180,000 clones; 80% to 90% are singletons and the top ten take about 20%. This CDR3 comprises 15 residues. V lost 2 bases, J lost 4 bases, and 12 bases lay in between. CDR1 and CDR2 from the germline V gene are SGDLS and YYNGEE. The receptor was derived from a man aged 65 to 85 with active or convalescent COVID-19. J is TRBJ2-2 and V is TRBV9; D is perhaps TRBD2 (6 bases). Material for sequencing was peripheral blood. CDR3 residues: CASSVRRGPTGELFF. DNA of the CDR3: TGTGCCAGCAGCGTGAGGAGGGGCCCCACCGGGGAGCTGTTTTTT. Supplemented by reference TRBV9 and TRBJ2-2, the full variable domain reads DSGVTQTPKHLITATGQRVTLRCSPRSGDLSVYWYQQSLDQGLQFLIQYYNGEERAKGNILERFSAQQFPDLHSELNLSSLELGDSALYFCASSVRRGPTGELFFGEGSRLTVL.